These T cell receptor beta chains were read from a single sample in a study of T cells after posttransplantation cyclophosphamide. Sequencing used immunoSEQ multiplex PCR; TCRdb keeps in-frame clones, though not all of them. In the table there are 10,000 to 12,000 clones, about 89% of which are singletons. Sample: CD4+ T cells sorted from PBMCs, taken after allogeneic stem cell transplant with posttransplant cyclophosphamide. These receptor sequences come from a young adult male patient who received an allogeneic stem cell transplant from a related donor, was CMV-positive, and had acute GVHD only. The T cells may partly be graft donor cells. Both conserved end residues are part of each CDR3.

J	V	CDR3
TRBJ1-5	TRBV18	CASSPTGTVDQPQHF
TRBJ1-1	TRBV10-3	CAITQGAVDTEAFF
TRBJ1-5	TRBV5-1	CASSLGLSNQPQHF
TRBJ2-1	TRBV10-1	CASSSERVGIYNEQFF
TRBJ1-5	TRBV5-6	CASSFGTGIGLSNQPQHF
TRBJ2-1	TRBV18	CASSLAGDSYNEQFF
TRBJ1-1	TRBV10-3	CAIGQGARNTEAFF
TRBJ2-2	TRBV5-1	CASSPSASGANTGELFF
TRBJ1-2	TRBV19	CASTSIAEGGARGYTF
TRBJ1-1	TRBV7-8	CASSLDPGYATEAFF
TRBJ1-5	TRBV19	CASTRGNRVNQPQHF
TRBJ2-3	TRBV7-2	CASSLATDTQYF
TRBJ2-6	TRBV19	CASRFSGANVLTF
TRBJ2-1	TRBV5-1	CASSLLRSGGNDEQFF
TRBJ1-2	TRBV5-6	CASSLSLGGWLDGYTF
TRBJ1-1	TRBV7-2	CASSVGGTEAFF
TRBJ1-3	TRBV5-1	CASSLRAGSGNTIYF
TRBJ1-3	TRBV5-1	CASSLDSSGNTIYF
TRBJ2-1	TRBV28	CASSLAQRVIF
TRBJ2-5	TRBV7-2	CASSLVRAGLRQETQYF
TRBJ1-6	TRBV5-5	CASRDRDRGSPLHF
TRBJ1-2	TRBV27	CASSLQGSGYTF
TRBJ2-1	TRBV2	CASSVTTASNEQFF
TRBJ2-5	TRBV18	CASSPGQGETQYF
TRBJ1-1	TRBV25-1	CASRPRENTEAFF
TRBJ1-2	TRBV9	CASSALVGTTGHDGYTF
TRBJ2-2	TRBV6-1	CASSEDRTGELFF
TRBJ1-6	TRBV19	CASSPQVLDGSPLHF
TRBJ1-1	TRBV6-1	CASSRDRATEAFF
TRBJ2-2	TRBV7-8	CASSLGGLRDTGELFF
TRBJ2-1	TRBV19	CASSRDRGYNEQFF
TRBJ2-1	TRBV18	CASSPGLAGGQEQFF
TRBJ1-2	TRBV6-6	CASSSGQGYGYTF